Listed below are T cell receptor beta chains from one sample, sequenced in a study of cytomegalovirus exposure and HLA in healthy donors. The protocol was immunoSEQ multiplex PCR, while the TCRdb copy is restricted to in-frame clones and leaves out a portion. The data hold about 120,000 clones, with approximately 79% observed a single time. Sequenced material: PBMCs. The receptor source for this set is a man younger than 40 in good health and CMV-seropositive. Both conserved end residues are part of each CDR3. The D gene is left open where the match is weak. Expanded clones are given a class, and other clones once, few, many or no size at all.

TRBV19	TRBJ2-2	few	.	CASSIRLTSGTGELFF	TGTGCCAGTAGTATTCGGCTTACCTCGGGCACCGGGGAGCTGTTTTTT
TRBV30	TRBJ1-2	.	TRBD1	CALGQGQGAEYNYGYTF	TGTGCCTTGGGCCAAGGACAGGGGGCTGAATATAACTATGGCTACACCTTC
TRBV12-5	TRBJ1-1	.	.	CASGSRGRTEAFF	TGTGCTAGTGGTTCCAGGGGCCGCACTGAAGCTTTCTTT
TRBV30	TRBJ2-7	.	TRBD2	CAWSYPSGGLYEQYF	TGTGCCTGGAGTTACCCTAGCGGGGGATTGTACGAGCAGTACTTC
TRBV6-5	TRBJ2-1	once	TRBD2	CASSYPSGGEQFF	TGTGCCAGCAGTTACCCAAGCGGGGGGGAGCAGTTCTTC
TRBV7-8	TRBJ2-2	once	.	CASSLAPAGGPGELFF	TGTGCCAGCAGCTTAGCGCCGGCAGGGGGGCCCGGGGAGCTGTTTTTT
TRBV19	TRBJ1-1	.	TRBD1	CASRTIGQGEYTEAFF	TGTGCCAGTAGAACCATTGGACAGGGGGAGTACACTGAAGCTTTCTTT
TRBV27	TRBJ2-2	once	.	CASSDLEDAELFF	TGTGCCAGCAGTGACCTGGAGGACGCGGAGCTGTTTTTT
TRBV4-1	TRBJ2-4	.	.	CASSQDTRLAKNIQYF	TGCGCCAGCAGCCAAGACACGCGGTTAGCCAAAAACATTCAGTACTTC
TRBV7-3	TRBJ2-3	once	TRBD2	CASSTRGGLGTDTQYF	TGTGCCAGCAGCACCCGCGGGGGGCTGGGCACAGATACGCAGTATTTT
TRBV29-1	TRBJ2-1	.	.	CSVVYRQKNEQFF	TGCAGCGTTGTATATAGACAGAAGAATGAGCAGTTCTTC
TRBV7-9	TRBJ1-1	.	TRBD1	CASSAGQGATEAFF	TGTGCCAGCAGCGCGGGACAGGGGGCCACTGAAGCTTTCTTT
TRBV2	TRBJ1-3	once	.	CASSPDRQAVNTIYF	TGTGCCAGCAGTCCTGACAGGCAGGCTGTGAACACCATATATTTT
TRBV21-1	TRBJ1-3	.	.	CASSVYLVGADSGNTIYF	TGTGCCAGCAGCGTCTACCTGGTGGGGGCTGACTCTGGAAACACCATATATTTT
TRBV28	TRBJ1-5	.	.	CASSTGNQPQHF	TGTGCCAGCAGTACAGGGAATCAGCCCCAGCATTTT
TRBV6-1	TRBJ1-5	few	.	CASSPYSNQPQHF	TGTGCCAGCAGTCCGTATAGCAATCAGCCCCAGCATTTT
TRBV9	TRBJ2-7	once	TRBD2	CASSVSGTSANEQYF	TGTGCCAGCAGCGTTTCCGGGACTAGCGCTAACGAGCAGTACTTC
TRBV13	TRBJ1-2	.	TRBD1	CASSQGQDYGYTF	TGTGCCAGCAGCCAAGGACAGGACTATGGCTACACCTTC
TRBV25-1	TRBJ2-1	.	TRBD1	CASSGQGSNEQFF	TGTGCCAGCAGTGGACAGGGTAGCAATGAGCAGTTCTTC
TRBV2	TRBJ2-2	.	TRBD2	CASVLAGNTGELFF	TGTGCCAGCGTTTTAGCGGGGAACACCGGGGAGCTGTTTTTT
TRBV19	TRBJ2-3	.	.	CASRHFVAATDTQYF	TGTGCCAGTAGACATTTTGTTGCGGCTACAGATACGCAGTATTTT
TRBV5-1	TRBJ2-7	.	TRBD1	CASSMGTGGIYEQYF	TGCGCCAGCAGTATGGGGACAGGGGGCATCTACGAGCAGTACTTC
TRBV30	TRBJ1-3	few	.	CAWTQTAGNTIYF	TGTGCCTGGACTCAGACAGCCGGAAACACCATATATTTT
TRBV30	TRBJ2-2	.	.	CAWSEGVPTGELFF	TGTGCCTGGTCCGAGGGGGTTCCCACCGGGGAGCTGTTTTTT
TRBV13	TRBJ2-7	.	.	CASSFGQGPYEQYF	TGTGCCAGCAGCTTTGGGCAGGGGCCCTACGAGCAGTACTTC
TRBV10-3	TRBJ2-3	.	.	CAISESMYRRATDTQYF	TGTGCCATCAGTGAGTCGATGTACAGACGTGCCACAGATACGCAGTATTTT
TRBV4-2	TRBJ2-3	.	.	CASSQDRQDLTDTQYF	TGTGCCAGCAGCCAAGATCGACAGGACTTGACAGATACGCAGTATTTT
TRBV7-9	TRBJ1-1	.	.	CASSSLGGGEAFF	TGTGCCAGCAGCTCCCTGGGGGGAGGAGAAGCTTTCTTT
TRBV11-3	TRBJ1-2	.	.	CASSLSAANYGYTF	TGTGCCAGCAGCTTAAGTGCGGCTAACTATGGCTACACCTTC
TRBV27	TRBJ2-7	.	TRBD1	CASSWSGTDYEQYF	TGTGCCAGCAGTTGGTCCGGGACAGACTACGAGCAGTACTTC
TRBV27	TRBJ2-1	.	TRBD1	CASSLFRPGTGAGNEQFF	TGTGCCAGCAGTTTATTTCGTCCAGGGACAGGGGCGGGCAATGAGCAGTTCTTC
TRBV10-3	TRBJ2-3	.	TRBD2	CAISGLAGAGATDTQYF	TGTGCCATCTCGGGACTAGCGGGGGCGGGGGCCACAGATACGCAGTATTTT
TRBV28	TRBJ1-1	few	.	CASRGFTEAFF	TGTGCCAGCCGGGGTTTCACTGAAGCTTTCTTT
TRBV11-2	TRBJ2-1	.	TRBD1	CASSPTGVYNEQFF	TGTGCCAGCAGCCCAACAGGGGTCTACAATGAGCAGTTCTTC
TRBV2	TRBJ1-4	.	.	CALSPGVEEKLFF	TGTGCCCTAAGCCCAGGGGTAGAGGAAAAACTGTTTTTT
TRBV19	TRBJ2-7	.	TRBD1	CASSHGTGFYEQYF	TGTGCCAGTAGCCATGGGACAGGATTCTACGAGCAGTACTTC
TRBV5-6	TRBJ2-4	.	.	CASSIPSRGDYKNIQYF	TGTGCCAGCAGCATCCCTTCCAGGGGGGATTACAAAAACATTCAGTACTTC
TRBV27	TRBJ2-7	.	.	CASSVQVQDEQYF	TGTGCCAGCAGTGTCCAAGTACAGGACGAGCAGTACTTC
TRBV7-3	TRBJ1-1	few	.	CASSLHGEKAEAFF	TGTGCCAGCAGCTTACACGGGGAGAAGGCTGAAGCTTTCTTT
TRBV7-8	TRBJ2-1	.	TRBD2	CASTMTSPNEQFF	TGTGCCAGCACTATGACTAGCCCCAATGAGCAGTTCTTC
TRBV5-5	TRBJ1-3	.	.	CASSLAAGAAGNTIYF	TGTGCCAGCAGCTTGGCCGCGGGGGCAGCTGGAAACACCATATATTTT
TRBV2	TRBJ2-1	.	.	CASSTSWLSYNEQFF	TGTGCCAGCAGTACTAGCTGGTTATCCTACAATGAGCAGTTCTTC
TRBV7-2	TRBJ2-1	.	.	CASSSRVTNEQFF	TGTGCCAGCAGCTCGAGGGTAACCAATGAGCAGTTCTTC
TRBV29-1	TRBJ2-3	few	TRBD1	CSVEVGTARDTQYF	TGCAGCGTTGAAGTTGGGACAGCGAGAGATACGCAGTATTTT
TRBV4-3	TRBJ2-7	.	.	CASSQVAGYGVEQYF	TGCGCCAGCAGCCAAGTAGCAGGGTATGGGGTCGAGCAGTACTTC
TRBV7-3	TRBJ2-2	.	.	CASSLTFRRGGTGELFF	TGTGCCAGCAGCTTAACATTTCGGCGGGGTGGTACCGGGGAGCTGTTTTTT
TRBV7-2	TRBJ1-5	.	.	CASSLKGDQPQHF	TGTGCCAGCAGCTTAAAGGGGGATCAGCCCCAGCATTTT
TRBV25-1	TRBJ2-7	.	TRBD1	CASSGPGQAPDEQYF	TGTGCCAGCAGCGGGCCGGGACAGGCTCCGGACGAGCAGTACTTC
TRBV20-1	TRBJ2-7	once	TRBD1	CSAKTGYEQYF	TGCAGTGCTAAGACAGGGTACGAGCAGTACTTC
TRBV10-1	TRBJ2-2	.	.	CASSELGPYTGELFF	TGCGCCAGCAGTGAGTTGGGGCCATACACCGGGGAGCTGTTTTTT